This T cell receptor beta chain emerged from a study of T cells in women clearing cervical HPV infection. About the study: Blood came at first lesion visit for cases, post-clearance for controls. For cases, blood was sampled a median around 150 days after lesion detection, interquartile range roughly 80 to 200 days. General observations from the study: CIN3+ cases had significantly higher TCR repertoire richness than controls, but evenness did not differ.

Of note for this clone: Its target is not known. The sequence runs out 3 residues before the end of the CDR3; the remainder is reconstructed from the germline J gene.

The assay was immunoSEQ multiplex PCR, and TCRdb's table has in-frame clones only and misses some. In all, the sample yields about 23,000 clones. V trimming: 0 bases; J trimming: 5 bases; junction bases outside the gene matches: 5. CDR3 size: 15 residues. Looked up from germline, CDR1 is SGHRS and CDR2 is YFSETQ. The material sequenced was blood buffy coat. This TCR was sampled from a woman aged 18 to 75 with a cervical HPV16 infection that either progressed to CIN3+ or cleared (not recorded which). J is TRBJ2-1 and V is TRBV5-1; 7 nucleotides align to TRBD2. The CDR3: CASSLAGTKNNEQFF. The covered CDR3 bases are TGCGCCAGCAGCTTGGCCGGGACTAAAAACAATGAG.